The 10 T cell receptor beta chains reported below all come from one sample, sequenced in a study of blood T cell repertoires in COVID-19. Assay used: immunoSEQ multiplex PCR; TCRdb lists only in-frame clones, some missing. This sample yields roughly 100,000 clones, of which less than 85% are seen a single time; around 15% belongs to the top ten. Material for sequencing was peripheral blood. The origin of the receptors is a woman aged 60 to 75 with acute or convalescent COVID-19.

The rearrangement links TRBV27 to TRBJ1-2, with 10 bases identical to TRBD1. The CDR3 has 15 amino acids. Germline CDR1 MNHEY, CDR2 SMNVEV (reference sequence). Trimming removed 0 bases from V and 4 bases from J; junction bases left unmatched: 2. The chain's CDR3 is CASSLSTGGIYGYTF. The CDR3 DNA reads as TGTGCCAGCAGTTTATCGACAGGGGGCATCTATGGCTACACCTTC.

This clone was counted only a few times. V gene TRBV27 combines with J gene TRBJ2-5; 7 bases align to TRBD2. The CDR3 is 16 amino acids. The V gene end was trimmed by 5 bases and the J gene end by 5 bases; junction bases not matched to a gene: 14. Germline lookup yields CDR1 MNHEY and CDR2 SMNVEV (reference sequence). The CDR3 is CASSAPSGAGRETQYF. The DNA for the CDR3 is TGTGCCAGCAGTGCCCCGAGCGGGGCCGGTCGGGAGACCCAGTACTTC.

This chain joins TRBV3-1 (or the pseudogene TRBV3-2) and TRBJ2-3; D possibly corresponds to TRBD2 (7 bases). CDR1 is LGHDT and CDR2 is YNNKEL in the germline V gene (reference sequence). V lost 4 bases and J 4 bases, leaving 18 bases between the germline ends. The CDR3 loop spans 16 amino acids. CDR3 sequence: CASSPRGREMADTQYF. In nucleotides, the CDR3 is TGTGCCAGCAGCCCACGGGGGCGGGAGATGGCAGATACGCAGTATTTT.

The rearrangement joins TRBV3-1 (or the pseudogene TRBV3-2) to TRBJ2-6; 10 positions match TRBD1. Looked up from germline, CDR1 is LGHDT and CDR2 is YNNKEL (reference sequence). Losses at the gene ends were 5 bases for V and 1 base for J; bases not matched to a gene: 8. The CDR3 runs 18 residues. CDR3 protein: CASSSPGTGVSGANVLTF. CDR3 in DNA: TGTGCCAGCAGCTCACCCGGGACAGGGGTGTCTGGGGCCAACGTCCTGACTTTC.

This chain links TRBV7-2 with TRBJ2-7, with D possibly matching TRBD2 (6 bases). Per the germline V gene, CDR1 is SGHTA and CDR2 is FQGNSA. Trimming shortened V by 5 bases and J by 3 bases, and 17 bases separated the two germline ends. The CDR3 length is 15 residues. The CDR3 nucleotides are TGTGCCAGCAGCCAGACTCCGGGACTGGGCTACGAGCAGTACTTC. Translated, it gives CASSQTPGLGYEQYF.

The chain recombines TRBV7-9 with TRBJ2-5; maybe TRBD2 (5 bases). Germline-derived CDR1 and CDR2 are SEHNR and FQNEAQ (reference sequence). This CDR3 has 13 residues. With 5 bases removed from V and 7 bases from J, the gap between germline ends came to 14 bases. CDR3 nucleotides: TGTGCCAGCAGCCCCGGAGGCGGTGGGACCCAGTACTTC. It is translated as CASSPGGGGTQYF.

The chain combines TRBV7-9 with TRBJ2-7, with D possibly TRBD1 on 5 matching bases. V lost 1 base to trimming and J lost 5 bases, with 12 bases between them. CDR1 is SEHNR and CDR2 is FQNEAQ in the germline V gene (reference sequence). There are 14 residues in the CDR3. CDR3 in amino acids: CASSLGQGFNEQYF. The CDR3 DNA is TGTGCCAGCAGCTTAGGGCAGGGTTTTAACGAGCAGTACTTC.

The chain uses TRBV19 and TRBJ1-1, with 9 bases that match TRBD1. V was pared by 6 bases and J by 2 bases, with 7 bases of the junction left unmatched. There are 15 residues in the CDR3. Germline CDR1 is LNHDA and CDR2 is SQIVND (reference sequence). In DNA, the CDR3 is TGTGCCAGTAGCGCACAGGGGGCGGTTAACACTGAAGCTTTCTTT. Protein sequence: CASSAQGAVNTEAFF.

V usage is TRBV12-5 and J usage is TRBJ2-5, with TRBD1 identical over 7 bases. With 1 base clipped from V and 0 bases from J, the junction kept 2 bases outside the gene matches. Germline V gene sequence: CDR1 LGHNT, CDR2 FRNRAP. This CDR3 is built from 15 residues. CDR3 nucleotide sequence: TGTGCTAGTGGTTTGGGGACAGGACACCAAGAGACCCAGTACTTC. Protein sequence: CASGLGTGHQETQYF.

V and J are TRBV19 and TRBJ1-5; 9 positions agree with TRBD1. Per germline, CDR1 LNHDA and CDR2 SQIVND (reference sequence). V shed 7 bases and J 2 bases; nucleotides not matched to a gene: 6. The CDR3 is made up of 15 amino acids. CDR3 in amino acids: CASNRDRGGNQPQHF. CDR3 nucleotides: TGTGCCAGTAATCGCGACAGGGGGGGCAATCAGCCCCAGCATTTT.